One and the same sample provided the 21 T cell receptor beta chains below, sequenced in a study of cytomegalovirus exposure and HLA in healthy donors. Primers for the PCR totalled 60 Vbeta and 13 Jbeta. Using immunoSEQ multiplex PCR, the repertoire was profiled, and TCRdb retains in-frame clones only, with some absent. The data hold 60,000 to 70,000 clones, with roughly 73% observed a single time. Sequencing used PBMCs. These receptors were obtained from a woman aged 40-49 years in good health and CMV-seropositive.

The rearrangement links TRBV29-1 to TRBJ2-2, with 8 positions matching TRBD2. V trimming: 4 bases; J trimming: 7 bases; junction bases outside the gene matches: 11. Germline-derived CDR1 and CDR2 are SQVTM and ANQGSEA. The CDR3 runs to 15 residues. The chain's CDR3 is CSVVPGGGAIGELFF. The CDR3 bases are TGCAGCGTTGTCCCCGGGGGGGGAGCGATCGGGGAGCTGTTTTTT.

The genes are TRBV19 and TRBJ2-1, with 7 bases matching TRBD2. The CDR3 consists of 16 residues. The junction had 4 bases not matched to a gene; V was cut back by 2 bases and J by 0 bases. Germline CDR1 LNHDA, CDR2 SQIVND (reference sequence). The CDR3 nucleotides read TGTGCCAGTAGTATACGGGGGGAGGGCTCCTACAATGAGCAGTTCTTC. The encoded protein is CASSIRGEGSYNEQFF.

This clone was detected only a few times. This chain uses TRBV7-6 with TRBJ1-6, with a tentative D call TRBD1 (5 bases). Trimming removed 1 base from V and 0 bases from J, with 13 bases in between. The V gene's germline CDR1 is SGHVS and CDR2 FNYEAQ. The CDR3 has 18 amino acids. CDR3 region: CASSLELGTSSYNSPLHF. For the CDR3, the DNA is TGTGCCAGCAGCTTAGAGCTGGGGACTAGCTCCTATAATTCACCCCTCCACTTT.

This chain links TRBV11-1 with TRBJ2-7; 7 bases line up with TRBD2. With V trimmed by 1 base and J by 3 bases, 12 bases remained unmatched. The CDR3 runs to 17 residues. In germline, CDR1 is SGHAT, CDR2 FQDESV (reference sequence). CDR3 loop: CASSLGEGSGIYYEQYF. DNA for the CDR3: TGTGCCAGCAGCTTAGGGGAGGGGTCAGGGATCTACTACGAGCAGTACTTC.

The chain is built from TRBV9 and TRBJ2-6, with 12 positions matching TRBD1. The CDR3 has 23 residues. Germline V gene data show CDR1 as SGDLS and CDR2 as YYNGEE. V lost 4 bases and J lost 2; bases outside the gene matches: 22. The CDR3 sequence: CASSSPIPGTGGPGPPGANVLTF. In DNA form, the CDR3 reads TGTGCCAGCAGCTCTCCCATCCCTGGGACAGGGGGCCCGGGGCCCCCTGGGGCCAACGTCCTGACTTTC.

V and J are TRBV5-1 and TRBJ2-6; the D gene is possibly TRBD2 (7 bases). From germline, CDR1 is SGHRS and CDR2 YFSETQ. The CDR3 covers 19 residues. V lost 0 bases and J lost 2, with 18 bases in between. The CDR3 DNA is TGCGCCAGCAGCTTGGCCGGGGGGCTGGCCTCGGCTGGGGCCAACGTCCTGACTTTC. Translation gives CASSLAGGLASAGANVLTF.

The chain employs TRBV6-1 and TRBJ1-1; 8 nucleotides match TRBD1. The CDR3 has 14 residues. V was clipped by 3 bases and J by 6 bases; unmatched bases: 6. The germline V gene encodes CDR1 MNHNS and CDR2 SASEGT. The CDR3 sequence is CASSEGTGSSEAFF. CDR3 bases: TGTGCCAGCAGTGAGGGGACAGGTTCGTCTGAAGCTTTCTTT.

The rearrangement links TRBV13 to TRBJ1-4, with TRBD1 as a possible D gene (5 bases). The CDR3 runs 12 residues. CDR1 PRHDT and CDR2 FYEKMQ come from the germline V gene (reference sequence). V gave up 5 bases and J gave up 5 bases, with 6 bases separating them. CDR3 in amino acids: CASSRQNEKLFF. The CDR3 DNA reads as TGTGCCAGCAGCCGACAGAATGAAAAACTGTTTTTT.

This clone has only a few counts. This chain links TRBV7-2 with TRBJ2-7, with TRBD1 matching over 9 bases. Germline trimming cut 3 bases from V and 3 bases from J; bases unmatched to any gene: 3. CDR3 size: 14 residues. Germline V gene lookup returns CDR1 SGHTA and CDR2 FQGNSA. CDR3 sequence: CASSLGQGYYEQYF. CDR3 in DNA: TGTGCCAGCAGCTTGGGACAGGGCTACTACGAGCAGTACTTC.

This chain links TRBV11-2 with TRBJ1-2; 12 bases map to TRBD1. Germline V gives CDR1 SGHAT, CDR2 FQNNGV. The CDR3 contains 15 residues. The V and J ends lost 1 base and 7 bases, in that order; junction bases with no gene match: 4. The CDR3 DNA follows: TGTGCCAGCAGCTTAGCGGGACAGGGGGCGGTTGGCTACACCTTC. Translated: CASSLAGQGAVGYTF.

The chain recombines TRBV5-1 with TRBJ1-2, with 7 bases identical to TRBD1. The V segment lost 0 bases and the J segment 8 bases; nucleotides outside the gene matches: 7. The CDR3 is 14 residues long. CDR1 and CDR2 (germline): SGHRS, YFSETQ. The CDR3 DNA sequence: TGCGCCAGCAGCTTGGACAGGGGAGATGAGGGCTACACCTTC. Translated, it gives CASSLDRGDEGYTF.

The V call is TRBV4-1, the J call TRBJ1-5, with D possibly matching TRBD1 (5 bases). Trimming left V 4 bases short and J 10 bases short, with 29 bases between. Looked up from germline, CDR1 is MGHRA and CDR2 is YSYEKL. This CDR3 spans 18 amino acids. The CDR3 loop reads CASSPRQPDREAWCPQHF. The CDR3 nucleotides are TGCGCCAGCAGCCCCCGACAGCCTGATAGGGAGGCGTGGTGTCCCCAGCATTTT.

V is TRBV27 and J is TRBJ2-7, with 8 bases that match TRBD1. The CDR3 has 16 residues. CDR1 MNHEY and CDR2 SMNVEV come from the germline V gene (reference sequence). V gave up 0 bases and J gave up 4 bases; unmatched junction bases: 8. CDR3 residues: CASSLSGQDLPYEQYF. CDR3 bases: TGTGCCAGCAGTTTATCGGGACAGGACCTACCGTACGAGCAGTACTTC.

The genes are TRBV15 and TRBJ2-1; the match to TRBD2 covers 9 bases. The germline V gene encodes CDR1 LNHNV and CDR2 YYDKDF (reference sequence). The CDR3 consists of 18 residues. J was trimmed by 8 bases and V by 0 bases; bases with no gene match: 14. CDR3 in DNA: TGTGCCACCAGCAGAGATCCGCGGGCGGGGGGGCCCGGAGATGAGCAGTTCTTC. Amino acids: CATSRDPRAGGPGDEQFF.

The sample holds a few counts of this clone. The chain recombines TRBV14 with TRBJ2-7; 9 nucleotides align to TRBD1. The CDR3 length is 15 residues. With V trimmed by 1 base and J by 3 bases, 4 bases remained unmatched. Germline V gene data show CDR1 as SGHDN and CDR2 as FVKESK. The CDR3 coding sequence is TGTGCCAGCAGCCAAGTGAAGGGACAGGGCTACGAGCAGTACTTC. It codes for CASSQVKGQGYEQYF.

This clone came up a few times. The V call is TRBV6-1, the J call TRBJ2-7, with D possibly being TRBD1 (5 bases). V gave up 7 bases and J gave up 6 bases, with 16 bases separating them. The CDR3 has 13 amino acids. From germline, CDR1 is MNHNS and CDR2 SASEGT. The CDR3 DNA reads as TGTGCCAGCATTGGCCACAGGAGTGGCGAGCAGTACTTC. Amino acid sequence: CASIGHRSGEQYF.

In its sample, this clone was seen a few times. This chain links TRBV4-3 with TRBJ2-6; 8 nucleotides match TRBD1. Germline V gene lookup returns CDR1 LGHNA and CDR2 YSLEER. This CDR3 is 17 amino acids long. The J segment lost 4 bases and the V segment lost 3 bases, leaving 8 bases of the junction unmatched. In DNA, the CDR3 is TGCGCCAGCAGCCAGGTCTCAGGGGGCACAGGGGCCAACGTCCTGACTTTC. Protein: CASSQVSGGTGANVLTF.

The J gene is TRBJ1-1, the V gene TRBV19; perhaps TRBD1 as D (6 bases). Looked up from germline, CDR1 is LNHDA and CDR2 is SQIVND (reference sequence). The CDR3 runs to 14 residues. With 6 bases removed from V and 0 bases from J, the gap between germline ends came to 11 bases. The CDR3 coding sequence is TGTGCCAGTAGCAGGACAGCTCTGAACACTGAAGCTTTCTTT. Its protein is CASSRTALNTEAFF.

The chain carries TRBV4-3 and TRBJ1-1; D call uncertain. Per germline, CDR1 LGHNA and CDR2 YSLEER. The V end lost 0 bases, the J end lost 2 bases, and 10 bases lay between the germline ends. The CDR3 consists of 15 residues. CDR3 region: CASSQDRPGNTEAFF. The CDR3 bases are TGCGCCAGCAGCCAAGACCGTCCGGGTAACACTGAAGCTTTCTTT.

CDR3 region: CASSQGQAVEQFF. For the CDR3, the DNA is TGTGCCAGTTCCCAGGGACAGGCTGTTGAGCAGTTCTTC. V is TRBV19 and J is TRBJ2-1, with 8 bases identical to TRBD1. The length of the CDR3 is 13 residues. Trimming cost V 8 bases and J 9 bases; bases outside gene matches: 9. The V gene's germline CDR1 is LNHDA and CDR2 SQIVND (reference sequence).

The V and J genes are TRBV21-1 and TRBJ1-5; TRBD1, as called in the table, went unchecked against the DNA. TRBV21-1 is an annotated pseudogene. The CDR3 runs to 19 residues. The CDR3 nucleotides read TGTGCCAGCAGCAAAGTGGTACCCCTGACAGGACATAGCAATCAGCCCCAGCATTTT. Protein sequence: CASSKVVPLTGHSNQPQHF.